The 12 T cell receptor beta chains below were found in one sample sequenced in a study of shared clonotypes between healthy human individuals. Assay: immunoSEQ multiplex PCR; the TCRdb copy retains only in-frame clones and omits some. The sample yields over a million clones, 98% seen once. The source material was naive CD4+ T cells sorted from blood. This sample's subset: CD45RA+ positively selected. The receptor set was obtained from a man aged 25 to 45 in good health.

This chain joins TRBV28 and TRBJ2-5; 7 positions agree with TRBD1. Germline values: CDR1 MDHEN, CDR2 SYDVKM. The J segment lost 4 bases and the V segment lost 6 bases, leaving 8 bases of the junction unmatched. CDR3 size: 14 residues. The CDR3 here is CASRGRTGRETQYF. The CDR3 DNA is TGTGCCAGCAGGGGAAGGACAGGTAGAGAGACCCAGTACTTC.

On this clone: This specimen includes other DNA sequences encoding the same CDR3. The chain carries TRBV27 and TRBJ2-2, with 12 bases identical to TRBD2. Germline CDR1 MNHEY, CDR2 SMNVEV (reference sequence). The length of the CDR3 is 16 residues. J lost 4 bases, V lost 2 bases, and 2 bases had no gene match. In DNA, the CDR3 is TGTGCCAGCAGTTTACTAGCGGGAGGGTCCACCGGGGAGCTGTTTTTT. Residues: CASSLLAGGSTGELFF.

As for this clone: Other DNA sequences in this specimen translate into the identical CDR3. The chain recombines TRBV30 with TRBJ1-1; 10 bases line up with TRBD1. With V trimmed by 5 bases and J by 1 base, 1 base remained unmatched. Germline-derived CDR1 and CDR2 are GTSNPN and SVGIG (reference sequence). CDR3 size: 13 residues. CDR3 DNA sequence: TGTGCCTGGCGGGACAGGGGGAACACTGAAGCTTTCTTT. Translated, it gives CAWRDRGNTEAFF.

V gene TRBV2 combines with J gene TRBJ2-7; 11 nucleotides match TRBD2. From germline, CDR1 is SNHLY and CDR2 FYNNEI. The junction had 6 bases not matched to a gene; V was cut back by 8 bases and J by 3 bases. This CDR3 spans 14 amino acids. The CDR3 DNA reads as TGTGCCAGCGCTAGCGGGAGGCGGGGCTACGAGCAGTACTTC. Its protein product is CASASGRRGYEQYF.

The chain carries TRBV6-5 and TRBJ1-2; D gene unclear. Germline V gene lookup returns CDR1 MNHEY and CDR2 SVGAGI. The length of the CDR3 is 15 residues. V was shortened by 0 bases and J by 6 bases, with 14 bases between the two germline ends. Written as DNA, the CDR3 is TGTGCCAGCAGTTACTCCCGATGGGGTTTGGATGGCTACACCTTC. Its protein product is CASSYSRWGLDGYTF.

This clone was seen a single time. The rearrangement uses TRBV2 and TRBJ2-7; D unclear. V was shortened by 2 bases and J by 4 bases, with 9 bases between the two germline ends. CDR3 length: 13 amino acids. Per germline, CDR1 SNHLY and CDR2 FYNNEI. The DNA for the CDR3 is TGTGCCAGCAGTGAACTACGCGATTACGAGCAGTACTTC. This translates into CASSELRDYEQYF. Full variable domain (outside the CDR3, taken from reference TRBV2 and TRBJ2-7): EPEVTQTPSHQVTQMGQEVILRCVPISNHLYFYWYRQILGQKVEFLVSFYNNEISEKSEIFDDQFSVERPDGSNFTLKIRSTKLEDSAMYFCASSELRDYEQYFGPGTRLTVT.

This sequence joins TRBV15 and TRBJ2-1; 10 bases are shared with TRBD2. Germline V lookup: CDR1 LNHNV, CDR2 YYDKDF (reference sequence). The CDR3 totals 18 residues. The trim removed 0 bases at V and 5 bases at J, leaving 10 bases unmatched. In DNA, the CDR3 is TGTGCCACCAGCAGAGATCCTAGCGGGAGAAGGGGTAACAATGAGCAGTTCTTC. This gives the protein CATSRDPSGRRGNNEQFF.

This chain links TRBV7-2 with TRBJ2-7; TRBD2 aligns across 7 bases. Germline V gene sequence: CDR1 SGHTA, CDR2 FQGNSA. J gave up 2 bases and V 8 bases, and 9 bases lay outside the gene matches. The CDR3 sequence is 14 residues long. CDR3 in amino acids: CASGKAGFAYEQYF. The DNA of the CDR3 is TGTGCCAGCGGTAAAGCGGGGTTCGCCTACGAGCAGTACTTC.

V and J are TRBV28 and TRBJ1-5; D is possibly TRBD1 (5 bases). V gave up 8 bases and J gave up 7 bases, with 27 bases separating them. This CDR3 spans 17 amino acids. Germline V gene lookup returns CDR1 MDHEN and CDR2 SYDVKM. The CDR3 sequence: CASGQRGAPGSRQPQHF. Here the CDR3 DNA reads TGTGCCAGCGGGCAGCGTGGGGCCCCCGGTTCTAGGCAGCCCCAGCATTTT.

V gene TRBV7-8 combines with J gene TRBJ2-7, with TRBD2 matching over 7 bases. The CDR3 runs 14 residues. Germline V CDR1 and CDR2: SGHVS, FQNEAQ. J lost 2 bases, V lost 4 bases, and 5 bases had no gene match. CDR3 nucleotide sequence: TGTGCCAGCAGCTCCCCCCGGGGGGCCTACGAGCAGTACTTC. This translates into CASSSPRGAYEQYF.

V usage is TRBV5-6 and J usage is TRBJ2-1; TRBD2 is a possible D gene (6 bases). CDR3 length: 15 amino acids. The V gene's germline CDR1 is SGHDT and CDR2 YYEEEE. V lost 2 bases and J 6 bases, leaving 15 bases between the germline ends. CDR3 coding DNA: TGTGCCAGCAGCTTCGACTATGGGGGGTTCAATGAGCAGTTCTTC. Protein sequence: CASSFDYGGFNEQFF.

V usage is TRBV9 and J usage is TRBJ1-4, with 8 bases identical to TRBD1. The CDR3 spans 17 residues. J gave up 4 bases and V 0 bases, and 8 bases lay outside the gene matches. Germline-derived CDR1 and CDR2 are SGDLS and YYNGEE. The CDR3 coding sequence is TGTGCCAGCAGCGTAGACCCACCGGGACAGGTTAATGAAAAACTGTTTTTT. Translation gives CASSVDPPGQVNEKLFF. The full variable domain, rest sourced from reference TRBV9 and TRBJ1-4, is DSGVTQTPKHLITATGQRVTLRCSPRSGDLSVYWYQQSLDQGLQFLIQYYNGEERAKGNILERFSAQQFPDLHSELNLSSLELGDSALYFCASSVDPPGQVNEKLFFGSGTQLSVL.